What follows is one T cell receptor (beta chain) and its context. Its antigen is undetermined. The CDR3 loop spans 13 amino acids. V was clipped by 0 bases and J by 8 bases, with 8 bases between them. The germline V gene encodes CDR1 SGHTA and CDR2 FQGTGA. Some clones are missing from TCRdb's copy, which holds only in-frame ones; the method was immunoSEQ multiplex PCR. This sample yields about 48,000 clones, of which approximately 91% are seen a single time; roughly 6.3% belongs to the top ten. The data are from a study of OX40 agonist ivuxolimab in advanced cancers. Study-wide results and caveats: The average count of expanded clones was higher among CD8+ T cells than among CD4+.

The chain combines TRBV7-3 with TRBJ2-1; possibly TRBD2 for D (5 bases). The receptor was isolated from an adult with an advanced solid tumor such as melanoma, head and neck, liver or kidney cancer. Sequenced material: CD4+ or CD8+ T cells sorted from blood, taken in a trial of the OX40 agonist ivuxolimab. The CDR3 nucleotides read TGTGCCAGCAGCTTAACGGGAGCCGATGAGCAGTTCTTC. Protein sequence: CASSLTGADEQFF. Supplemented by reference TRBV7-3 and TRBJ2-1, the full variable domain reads GAGVSQTPSNKVTEKGKYVELRCDPISGHTALYWYRQSLGQGPEFLIYFQGTGAADDSGLPNDRFFAVRPEGSVSTLKIQRTERGDSAVYLCASSLTGADEQFFGPGTRLTVL.